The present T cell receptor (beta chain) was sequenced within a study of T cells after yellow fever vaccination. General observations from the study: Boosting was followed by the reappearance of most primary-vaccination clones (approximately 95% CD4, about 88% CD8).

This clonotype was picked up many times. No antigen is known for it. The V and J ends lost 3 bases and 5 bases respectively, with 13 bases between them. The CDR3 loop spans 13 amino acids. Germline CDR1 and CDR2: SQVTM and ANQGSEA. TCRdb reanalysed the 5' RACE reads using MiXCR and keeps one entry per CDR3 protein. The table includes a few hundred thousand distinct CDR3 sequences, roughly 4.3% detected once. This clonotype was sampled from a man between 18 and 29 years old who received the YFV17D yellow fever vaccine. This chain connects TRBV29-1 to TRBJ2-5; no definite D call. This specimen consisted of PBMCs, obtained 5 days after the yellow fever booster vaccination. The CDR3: CSVDFPAGETQYF. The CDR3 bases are TGCAGCGTTGATTTTCCAGCAGGCGAGACCCAGTACTTC.